The 21 T cell receptor beta chains presented below share a single source sample, sequenced in a study of T-cell memory formation after mild COVID-19 (dated by TCRdb to the early 2020s). Receptors were amplified or captured by 5' RACE. The instrument given in TCRdb is Illumina NovaSeq 6000. TCRdb ran its own pipeline on the public reads, namely fastp trimming at Q25 and MiXCR clone calling, and kept in-frame beta chains. Records with the same CDR3 protein are collapsed into one entry carrying the most frequent genes and DNA. This sample gives about 250,000 distinct CDR3 sequences in total; approximately 15% of them show up just once. Over 2% of the sample rests with the top ten. The sequencing sample was made of PBMCs or a T cell subset sorted from them (not recorded which). These receptors originate from an adult woman who had mild COVID-19 (a few samples of this study predate the infection). The sample titles of this study are shuffled in the database, so cell type and time point are left out; the donor was told from shared clones.

This sequence joins TRBV7-9 and TRBJ2-5; D is ambiguous. This CDR3 is 8 amino acids long. Germline values: CDR1 SEHNR, CDR2 FQNEAQ (reference sequence). The ends were cut back, 6 bases at V and 12 bases at J, with 5 bases in the middle. For the CDR3, the DNA is TGTGCCAGCAGTCCCGAGTACTTC. Its protein product is CASSPEYF. Combining the CDR3 with reference TRBV7-9 and TRBJ2-5 gives the whole variable domain DTGVSQNPRHKITKRGQNVTFRCDPISEHNRLYWYRQTLGQGPEFLTYFQNEAQLEKSRLLSDRFSAERPKGSFSTLEIQRTEQGDSAMYLCASSPEYFGPGTRLLVL.

The rearrangement links TRBV29-1 to TRBJ2-6; tentative D call: TRBD1 (6 bases). CDR1 SQVTM and CDR2 ANQGSEA come from the germline V gene. This CDR3 has 16 residues. Deletions cut 7 bases from V and 0 bases from J, with 16 bases between. This CDR3 reads CSGSGTPNSGANVLTF. The CDR3 nucleotides read TGCAGCGGGTCCGGGACACCGAACTCTGGGGCCAACGTCCTGACTTTC.

This chain links TRBV5-1 with TRBJ2-6, with 9 bases aligning to TRBD1. The junction had 5 bases not matched to a gene; V was cut back by 4 bases and J by 0 bases. From germline, CDR1 is SGHRS and CDR2 YFSETQ. The CDR3 runs 17 residues. CDR3 nucleotides: TGCGCCAGCAGCGGGACAGGGTACTCCTCTGGGGCCAACGTCCTGACTTTC. Protein product: CASSGTGYSSGANVLTF.

This clonotype occurred a few times. The chain recombines TRBV29-1 with TRBJ2-1, with 7 nucleotides matching TRBD1. The V segment lost 4 bases and the J segment 0 bases; nucleotides outside the gene matches: 9. This CDR3 contains 16 residues. Germline loops: CDR1 SQVTM, CDR2 ANQGSEA. The CDR3 spells CSVATGVLVSYNEQFF. In DNA, the CDR3 is TGCAGCGTTGCTACAGGGGTGTTGGTCTCCTACAATGAGCAGTTCTTC.

This clonotype showed up many times. The V call is TRBV10-3, the J call TRBJ2-7, with 9 positions matching TRBD1. With 2 bases clipped from V and 0 bases from J, the junction kept 5 bases outside the gene matches. Germline loops: CDR1 ENHRY, CDR2 SYGVKD. This CDR3 has 16 amino acids. CDR3 loop: CAISEPGQGNSYEQYF. The CDR3 bases are TGTGCCATCAGTGAGCCGGGACAGGGAAACTCCTACGAGCAGTACTTC.

This clonotype has only a few counts. The CDR3 loop reads CASSFQGPDTQYF. The CDR3 DNA follows: TGTGCCAGCAGCTTCCAGGGCCCAGATACGCAGTATTTT. The chain joins TRBV11-3 to TRBJ2-3; the D gene is possibly TRBD1 (5 bases). V was trimmed by 3 bases and J by 4 bases, leaving 8 bases between them. This CDR3 has 13 residues. Germline V gene sequence: CDR1 SGHNT, CDR2 YENEEA.

The chain couples TRBV7-9 to TRBJ1-1, with D unresolved. The CDR3 consists of 13 residues. Trimming removed 5 bases from V and 0 bases from J, with 7 bases in between. The germline CDR1 and CDR2 sequences are SEHNR and FQNEAQ (reference sequence). Here the CDR3 DNA reads TGTGCCAGCAGCCCAATTATGAACACTGAAGCTTTCTTT. It specifies CASSPIMNTEAFF.

This rearrangement joins TRBV6-1 to TRBJ1-3, with 7 bases lining up with TRBD1. V lost 4 bases to trimming and J lost 4 bases; unmatched junction nucleotides: 13. CDR1 is MNHNS and CDR2 is SASEGT in the germline V gene. This CDR3 region has 17 residues. The CDR3 coding sequence is TGTGCCAGCAGTGGTCAAATACAGGGGAGCGGAGGAAACACCATATATTTT. Protein: CASSGQIQGSGGNTIYF.

This clonotype was recorded a few times. The genes are TRBV27 and TRBJ1-5, with 7 bases fitting TRBD1. The J segment lost 0 bases and the V segment lost 5 bases, leaving 7 bases of the junction unmatched. Germline CDR1 MNHEY, CDR2 SMNVEV (reference sequence). This CDR3 comprises 16 residues. CDR3 nucleotides: TGTGCCAGCAGTCCCAACAGGGGTGGTAGCAATCAGCCCCAGCATTTT. This codes for CASSPNRGGSNQPQHF.

This sequence joins TRBV7-2 and TRBJ1-5, with unresolved D. CDR1 and CDR2 (germline): SGHTA, FQGNSA. V lost 1 base to trimming and J lost 6 bases, with 13 bases between them. The length of the CDR3 is 15 residues. Here the CDR3 reads CASSLVGQLFQPQHF. In nucleotides, the CDR3 is TGTGCCAGCAGCTTAGTCGGTCAGCTATTTCAGCCCCAGCATTTT.

The chain combines TRBV4-3 with TRBJ2-7; a weak D match, TRBD1 (5 bases). The V end lost 4 bases, the J end lost 6 bases, and 13 bases lay between the germline ends. Germline assignment: CDR1 LGHNA and CDR2 YSLEER. The CDR3 spans 13 residues. The CDR3 is CASSLKKGIEQYF. The CDR3 DNA sequence: TGCGCCAGCAGCCTTAAAAAGGGGATCGAGCAGTACTTC.

This clonotype was counted ten times or more. This chain connects TRBV28 to TRBJ2-2; no firm D call. V was pared by 2 bases and J by 7 bases, with 5 bases between. The germline V gene encodes CDR1 MDHEN and CDR2 SYDVKM. The CDR3 is made up of 12 amino acids. Here the CDR3 reads CASSLPGGELFF. CDR3 DNA: TGTGCCAGCAGTTTACCTGGCGGGGAGCTGTTTTTT.

This chain joins TRBV10-3 and TRBJ2-3; D might be TRBD2 (6 bases). Germline V CDR1 and CDR2: ENHRY, SYGVKD. CDR3 length: 14 residues. Trimming cost V 7 bases and J 6 bases, with 17 bases left between them. The CDR3 sequence is CAITPRNSGDTQYF. The CDR3 nucleotides read TGTGCCATCACCCCTAGGAACAGCGGGGATACGCAGTATTTT.

The chain carries TRBV20-1 and TRBJ2-7; 7 positions agree with TRBD2. The germline gives CDR1 DFQATT, CDR2 SNEGSKA (reference sequence). This CDR3 spans 12 amino acids. The trim removed 6 bases at V and 1 base at J, leaving 3 bases unmatched. The chain's CDR3 is CSAGAGSYEQYF. Here the CDR3 DNA reads TGCAGTGCCGGAGCGGGGTCCTACGAGCAGTACTTC.

This clonotype was observed a handful of times. This chain joins TRBV6-1 and TRBJ2-1, with TRBD1 matching 9 bases. V trimming: 4 bases; J trimming: 7 bases; junction bases outside the gene matches: 14. The germline gives CDR1 MNHNS, CDR2 SASEGT. There are 17 residues in the CDR3. The CDR3 protein is CASSGGVGTGRGNEQFF. CDR3 sequence (DNA): TGTGCCAGCAGTGGGGGTGTAGGGACAGGGAGAGGAAATGAGCAGTTCTTC.

This clonotype was counted between two and nine times. The CDR3 sequence: CSASFRDRSYYEQYF. CDR3 nucleotides: TGCAGTGCTAGTTTCCGGGACAGGAGCTACTACGAGCAGTACTTC. J is TRBJ2-7 and V is TRBV20-1; 8 bases agree with TRBD1. Germline CDR1 reads DFQATT; CDR2 reads SNEGSKA (reference sequence). This CDR3 has 15 amino acids. V lost 3 bases, J lost 3 bases, and 10 bases stayed unmatched.

The table lists this clonotype with a few counts. The chain carries TRBV7-2 and TRBJ2-1, with 9 bases matching TRBD2. V was pared by 1 base and J by 2 bases, with 6 bases of the junction left unmatched. CDR1 and CDR2 (germline): SGHTA, FQGNSA. The CDR3 has 17 amino acids. Written as DNA, the CDR3 is TGTGCCAGCAGCTTAGTGGGGCTAGCGGGGACCTACAATGAGCAGTTCTTC. It translates to CASSLVGLAGTYNEQFF. Full variable domain (rest looked up from reference TRBV7-2 and TRBJ2-1): GAGVSQSPSNKVTEKGKDVELRCDPISGHTALYWYRQSLGQGLEFLIYFQGNSAPDKSGLPSDRFSAERTGGSVSTLTIQRTQQEDSAVYLCASSLVGLAGTYNEQFFGPGTRLTVL.

The chain couples TRBV20-1 to TRBJ2-7, with 7 bases identical to TRBD2. Germline CDR1 is DFQATT and CDR2 is SNEGSKA (reference sequence). The trim removed 6 bases at V and 3 bases at J, leaving 5 bases unmatched. The CDR3 covers 12 residues. This chain's CDR3 is CSATPGGYEQYF. CDR3 coding DNA: TGCAGTGCCACACCGGGGGGCTACGAGCAGTACTTC.

The chain combines TRBV21-1 with TRBJ2-5; the DNA was not compared with TRBD2, the D call given in the table. TRBV21-1 corresponds to a pseudogene. This CDR3 has 12 amino acids. The CDR3 DNA sequence: TGTGCCAGCCCCGGGAGGGTGGAGACCCAGTACTTC. Translated: CASPGRVETQYF.

This clonotype has at least ten counts. The chain uses TRBV7-3 and TRBJ2-6; D may correspond to TRBD1 or TRBD2 (5 bases each). This CDR3 contains 17 residues. Germline V gives CDR1 SGHTA, CDR2 FQGTGA. V was clipped by 2 bases and J by 0 bases, with 11 bases between them. CDR3 bases: TGTGCCAGCAGCTTAGAGGGGCCCAGCTCTGGGGCCAACGTCCTGACTTTC. This translates into CASSLEGPSSGANVLTF. Together with reference TRBV7-3 and TRBJ2-6, the CDR3 gives the full variable domain: GAGVSQTPSNKVTEKGKYVELRCDPISGHTALYWYRQSLGQGPEFLIYFQGTGAADDSGLPNDRFFAVRPEGSVSTLKIQRTERGDSAVYLCASSLEGPSSGANVLTFGAGSRLTVL.

Here the CDR3 reads CAWSTGENQPQHF. CDR3 DNA: TGTGCCTGGAGTACCGGTGAGAATCAGCCCCAGCATTTT. V is TRBV30 and J is TRBJ1-5; D remains ambiguous. The CDR3 is made up of 13 amino acids. In germline, CDR1 is GTSNPN, CDR2 SVGIG (reference sequence). V was cut by 2 bases and J by 4 bases, with 9 bases left in between.